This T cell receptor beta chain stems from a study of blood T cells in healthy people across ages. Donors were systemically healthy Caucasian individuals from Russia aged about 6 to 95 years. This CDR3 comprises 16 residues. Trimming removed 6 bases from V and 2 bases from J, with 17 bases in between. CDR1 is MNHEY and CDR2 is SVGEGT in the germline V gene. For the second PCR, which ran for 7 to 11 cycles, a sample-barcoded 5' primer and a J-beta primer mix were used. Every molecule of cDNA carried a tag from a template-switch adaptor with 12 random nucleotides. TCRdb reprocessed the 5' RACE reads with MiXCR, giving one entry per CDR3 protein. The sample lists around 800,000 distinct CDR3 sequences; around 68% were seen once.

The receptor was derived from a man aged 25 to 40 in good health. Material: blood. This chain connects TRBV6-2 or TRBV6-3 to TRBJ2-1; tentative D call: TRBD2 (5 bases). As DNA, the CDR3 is TGTGCCAGCAGGGAGGCTGGAGGAGTCACCTACAATGAGCAGTTCTTC. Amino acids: CASREAGGVTYNEQFF.